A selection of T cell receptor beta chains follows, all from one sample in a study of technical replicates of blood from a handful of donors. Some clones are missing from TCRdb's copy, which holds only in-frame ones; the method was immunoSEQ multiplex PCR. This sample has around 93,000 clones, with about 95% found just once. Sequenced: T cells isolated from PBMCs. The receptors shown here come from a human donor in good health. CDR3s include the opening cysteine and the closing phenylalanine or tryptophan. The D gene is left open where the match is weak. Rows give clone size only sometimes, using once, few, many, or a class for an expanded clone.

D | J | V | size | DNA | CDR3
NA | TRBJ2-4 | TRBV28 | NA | TGTGCCAGCAGTTTATCTCGGGGAAACATTCAGTACTTC | CASSLSRGNIQYF
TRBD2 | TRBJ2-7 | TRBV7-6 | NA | TGTGCCAGCAGCACCACTGAAGCTAGCGGGAGAAGCTCCTACGAGCAGTACTTC | CASSTTEASGRSSYEQYF
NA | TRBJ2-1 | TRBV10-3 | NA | TGTGCCATCAGTGATACTCGGGAGCAGTTCTTC | CAISDTREQFF
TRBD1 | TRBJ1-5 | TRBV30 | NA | TGTGCCTGGAATCGACAGGGGTCCGTATATAGCAATCAGCCCCAGCATTTT | CAWNRQGSVYSNQPQHF
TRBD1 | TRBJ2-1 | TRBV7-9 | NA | TGTGCCAGCAGCACCGGGACAGCGTACAATGAGCAGTTCTTC | CASSTGTAYNEQFF
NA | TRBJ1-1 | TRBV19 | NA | TGTGCCAGTAGTCCGACAGGAAACACTGAAGCTTTCTTT | CASSPTGNTEAFF
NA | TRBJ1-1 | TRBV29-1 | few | TGCAGCGTCCCAGGGTTCAACACTGAAGCTTTCTTT | CSVPGFNTEAFF
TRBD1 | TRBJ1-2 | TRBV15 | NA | TGTGCCACCAGCCCCCTGGACAGGGATGACTATGGCTACACCTTC | CATSPLDRDDYGYTF
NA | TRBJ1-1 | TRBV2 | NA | TGTGCCAGCAGTGAAGAGGTGACAGTGAACACTGAAGCTTTCTTT | CASSEEVTVNTEAFF
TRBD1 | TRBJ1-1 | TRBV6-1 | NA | TGTGCCAGCAGCCGGACAGGGGGCTCTGAAGCTTTCTTT | CASSRTGGSEAFF
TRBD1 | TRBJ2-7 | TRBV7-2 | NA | TGTGCCAGCAGCCCTGAGGACAGGCCCTCCTACGAGCAGTACTTC | CASSPEDRPSYEQYF
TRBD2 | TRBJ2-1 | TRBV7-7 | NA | TGTGCTAGCAGCGCAAGACTAGCGGACTACAATGAGCAGTTCTTC | CASSARLADYNEQFF
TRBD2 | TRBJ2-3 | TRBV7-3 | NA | TGTGCCAGCAGCAATGGACTAGCGGGAAGCACAGATACGCAGTATTTT | CASSNGLAGSTDTQYF
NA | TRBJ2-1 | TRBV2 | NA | TGTGCCAGCAGTGAAAGGACAATTTACAATGAGCAGTTCTTC | CASSERTIYNEQFF